This passage covers 32 T cell receptor beta chains from one sample sequenced in a study of blood T cell repertoires in COVID-19. This table comes from immunoSEQ multiplex PCR, and its TCRdb copy is limited to in-frame clones, with some not included. The table shows 70,000 or so clones, with over 85% occurring only once. The source material was peripheral blood. All receptors derive from a human donor in a cohort sampled during active COVID-19.

The chain employs TRBV4-1 and TRBJ1-1; the D is unclear. Per the germline V gene, CDR1 is MGHRA and CDR2 is YSYEKL. CDR3 length equals 16 residues. Trimming removed 4 bases from V and 1 base from J, with 16 bases in between. The CDR3 region is CASSRQALTSNTEAFF. In nucleotides, the CDR3 is TGCGCCAGCAGCCGGCAGGCGTTAACTTCGAACACTGAAGCTTTCTTT.

Only a few counts were recorded for this clone. This chain joins TRBV18 and TRBJ2-2, with 10 positions matching TRBD1. CDR1 is KGHSH and CDR2 is LQKENI in the germline V gene. CDR3 length: 17 residues. J was trimmed by 6 bases and V by 3 bases; bases with no gene match: 10. CDR3 in DNA: TGTGCCAGCTCACCTCTGGGCGGGACAGGGGCCTCCGGGGAGCTGTTTTTT. Encoded protein: CASSPLGGTGASGELFF.

V gene TRBV7-2 combines with J gene TRBJ2-7; D perhaps matches TRBD1 (5 bases). This CDR3 has 14 residues. The germline V gene encodes CDR1 SGHTA and CDR2 FQGNSA. The V end was cut by 3 bases, the J end by 2 bases, with 11 bases between. The CDR3 spells CASSFRGVTYEQYF. The CDR3 DNA follows: TGTGCCAGCAGCTTTAGGGGTGTAACCTACGAGCAGTACTTC.

This chain links TRBV7-9 with TRBJ2-5, with TRBD1 as a possible D gene (6 bases). The CDR3 length is 14 residues. From germline, CDR1 is SEHNR and CDR2 FQNEAQ (reference sequence). V gave up 2 bases and J gave up 4 bases, with 11 bases separating them. CDR3 sequence (DNA): TGTGCCAGCAGCTTAAGTCAGGGGATAGAGACCCAGTACTTC. It translates to CASSLSQGIETQYF. The variable domain in full, completed from reference TRBV7-9 and TRBJ2-5, reads DTGVSQNPRHKITKRGQNVTFRCDPISEHNRLYWYRQTLGQGPEFLTYFQNEAQLEKSRLLSDRFSAERPKGSFSTLEIQRTEQGDSAMYLCASSLSQGIETQYFGPGTRLLVL.

The chain carries TRBV6-2 or TRBV6-3 and TRBJ2-3; a weak D match, TRBD1 (5 bases). V lost 3 bases, J lost 4 bases, and 14 bases lay in between. The CDR3 totals 15 residues. The V gene's germline CDR1 is MNHEY and CDR2 SVGEGT. The CDR3 reads CASSYRSTGSDTQYF. In nucleotides, the CDR3 is TGTGCCAGCAGTTATAGATCCACAGGCTCAGATACGCAGTATTTT.

This chain joins TRBV7-3 and TRBJ2-2; D remains ambiguous. V was trimmed by 5 bases and J by 0 bases, leaving 7 bases between them. Germline CDR1 SGHTA, CDR2 FQGTGA. The CDR3 loop spans 14 amino acids. The CDR3 DNA follows: TGTGCCAGCAGCGTCACTTCGAACACCGGGGAGCTGTTTTTT. This codes for CASSVTSNTGELFF.

The chain carries TRBV28 and TRBJ1-1, with D uncertain. This CDR3 comprises 11 residues. V was trimmed by 7 bases and J by 3 bases, leaving 6 bases between them. The germline V gene has CDR1 MDHEN and CDR2 SYDVKM. The CDR3 loop is CASISDTEAFF. Written as DNA, the CDR3 is TGTGCCAGCATTTCGGACACTGAAGCTTTCTTT.

The chain joins TRBV9 to TRBJ2-1; 8 nucleotides match TRBD2. Germline V lookup: CDR1 SGDLS, CDR2 YYNGEE. With 0 bases clipped from V and 8 bases from J, the junction kept 7 bases outside the gene matches. The CDR3 contains 15 residues. CDR3 coding DNA: TGTGCCAGCAGCGTAGATGGTAGCGGGACGGATGAGCAGTTCTTC. Translation: CASSVDGSGTDEQFF.

The V gene is TRBV27, the J gene TRBJ2-7; 8 bases align to TRBD2. V lost 2 bases to trimming and J lost 0 bases; unmatched junction nucleotides: 0. The CDR3 sequence is 14 residues long. CDR1 MNHEY and CDR2 SMNVEV come from the germline V gene (reference sequence). This CDR3 reads CASSLTSGSYEQYF. The CDR3 DNA reads as TGTGCCAGCAGTTTAACTAGCGGCTCCTACGAGCAGTACTTC.

A single count supports this clone. The chain recombines TRBV28 with TRBJ2-1; D unclear. Per the germline V gene, CDR1 is MDHEN and CDR2 is SYDVKM. Trimming pared 1 base from V and 9 bases from J, leaving 4 bases between. The CDR3 is made up of 11 amino acids. The CDR3 DNA follows: TGTGCCAGCAGTTTATACGGTGAGCAGTTCTTC. Amino acids: CASSLYGEQFF.

The rearrangement joins TRBV7-9 to TRBJ1-4, with 9 bases aligning to TRBD1. Trimming cost V 0 bases and J 3 bases; bases outside gene matches: 2. This CDR3 is built from 16 residues. CDR1 and CDR2 (germline): SEHNR, FQNEAQ (reference sequence). In DNA, the CDR3 is TGTGCCAGCAGCTTAGCGGGGACAGGGCCTAATGAAAAACTGTTTTTT. It yields the protein CASSLAGTGPNEKLFF.

The rearrangement links TRBV19 to TRBJ2-7; 7 bases are shared with TRBD1. The V gene end was trimmed by 5 bases and the J gene end by 6 bases; junction bases not matched to a gene: 10. The CDR3 runs to 14 residues. Germline assignment: CDR1 LNHDA and CDR2 SQIVND (reference sequence). For the CDR3, the DNA is TGTGCCAGTAGTCTGACAGGGTCCCTTCGCGAGCAGTACTTC. This sequence encodes CASSLTGSLREQYF. The variable domain in full, completed from reference TRBV19 and TRBJ2-7, reads DGGITQSPKYLFRKEGQNVTLSCEQNLNHDAMYWYRQDPGQGLRLIYYSQIVNDFQKGDIAEGYSVSREKKESFPLTVTSAQKNPTAFYLCASSLTGSLREQYFGPGTRLTVT.

The rearrangement joins TRBV7-9 to TRBJ1-1, with a possible D match to TRBD1 (5 bases). This CDR3 is built from 13 residues. Germline loops: CDR1 SEHNR, CDR2 FQNEAQ (reference sequence). The V end lost 3 bases, the J end lost 4 bases, and 9 bases lay between the germline ends. This CDR3 reads CASSFRQFTEAFF. In DNA form, the CDR3 reads TGTGCCAGCAGCTTTAGACAGTTCACTGAAGCTTTCTTT.

CDR3 amino acids: CASSLDGSPPDTQYF. The CDR3 DNA is TGTGCCAGCAGCTTGGACGGGTCCCCCCCAGATACGCAGTATTTT. The chain joins TRBV5-4 to TRBJ2-3; no clear D gene. V gave up 0 bases and J gave up 4 bases, with 12 bases separating them. There are 15 residues in the CDR3. Germline assignment: CDR1 SGHNT and CDR2 YYREEE (reference sequence).

V is TRBV27 and J is TRBJ2-6, with 10 nucleotides matching TRBD2. The CDR3 covers 18 residues. Per germline, CDR1 MNHEY and CDR2 SMNVEV (reference sequence). V lost 7 bases to trimming and J lost 1 base; unmatched junction nucleotides: 10. CDR3 in DNA: TGTGCCAGCAAATACACCCCAGCGGGAGGGTCTGGGGCCAACGTCCTGACTTTC. It translates to CASKYTPAGGSGANVLTF.

V is TRBV29-1 and J is TRBJ2-1; TRBD1 might be the D (7 bases). CDR3 size: 12 residues. V gave up 7 bases and J gave up 3 bases, with 10 bases separating them. From germline, CDR1 is SQVTM and CDR2 ANQGSEA. CDR3 in amino acids: CSGRDSYNEQFF. The CDR3 region has the DNA TGCAGCGGGCGGGACAGCTACAATGAGCAGTTCTTC.

This chain connects TRBV6-6 to TRBJ2-2; TRBD2 agrees at 8 bases. With 6 bases clipped from V and 1 base from J, the junction kept 7 bases outside the gene matches. This CDR3 has 16 residues. CDR1 MNHNY and CDR2 SVGAGI come from the germline V gene (reference sequence). CDR3 protein: CASRPRLAKNTGELFF. The DNA of the CDR3 is TGTGCCAGCAGACCCCGACTAGCGAAGAACACCGGGGAGCTGTTTTTT.

The V and J genes are TRBV14 and TRBJ2-7, with 9 bases lining up with TRBD1. This CDR3 has 17 residues. Per germline, CDR1 SGHDN and CDR2 FVKESK. V lost 11 bases, J lost 1 base, and 18 bases stayed unmatched. The CDR3 is CAASGTGISLWSYEQYF. DNA for the CDR3: TGTGCCGCGTCCGGGACAGGGATAAGTTTATGGTCCTACGAGCAGTACTTC. Based on the CDR3 plus reference TRBV14 and TRBJ2-7, the full variable domain is EAGVTQFPSHSVIEKGQTVTLRCDPISGHDNLYWYRRVMGKEIKFLLHFVKESKQDESGMPNNRFLAERTGGTYSTLKVQPAELEDSGVYFCAASGTGISLWSYEQYFGPGTRLTVT.

Written as DNA, the CDR3 is TGTGCCAGCACCTCGGACAGGGTCGTGGAGACCCAGTACTTC. It translates to CASTSDRVVETQYF. This chain connects TRBV28 to TRBJ2-5, with 8 bases fitting TRBD1. The CDR3 contains 14 residues. Looked up from germline, CDR1 is MDHEN and CDR2 is SYDVKM. The V and J ends lost 7 bases and 5 bases, in that order; junction bases with no gene match: 9.

The rearrangement uses TRBV11-2 and TRBJ2-7, with D uncertain. Deletions cut 2 bases from V and 4 bases from J, with 3 bases between. The CDR3 consists of 11 residues. CDR1 is SGHAT, CDR2 FQNNGV, per germline. CDR3 sequence (DNA): TGTGCCAGCAGCTTACGTTACGAGCAGTACTTC. Protein: CASSLRYEQYF. Based on the CDR3 plus reference TRBV11-2 and TRBJ2-7, the full variable domain is EAGVAQSPRYKIIEKRQSVAFWCNPISGHATLYWYQQILGQGPKLLIQFQNNGVVDDSQLPKDRFSAERLKGVDSTLKIQPAKLEDSAVYLCASSLRYEQYFGPGTRLTVT.

The chain couples TRBV7-3 to TRBJ2-2, with TRBD2 identical over 11 bases. The CDR3 is 16 residues long. Germline lookup yields CDR1 SGHTA and CDR2 FQGTGA. V trimming: 8 bases; J trimming: 4 bases; junction bases outside the gene matches: 9. CDR3 loop: CASGDIAGGSTGELFF. The CDR3 DNA is TGTGCCAGCGGTGACATAGCGGGAGGGAGCACCGGGGAGCTGTTTTTT.

The chain joins TRBV11-2 to TRBJ2-2; 11 nucleotides agree with TRBD2. V lost 0 bases to trimming and J lost 7 bases; unmatched junction nucleotides: 10. The length of the CDR3 is 18 residues. Germline V gene sequence: CDR1 SGHAT, CDR2 FQNNGV. This chain's CDR3 is CASSLDPPSGRYNGELFF. The CDR3 DNA reads as TGTGCCAGCAGCTTAGATCCCCCTAGCGGGAGGTATAACGGGGAGCTGTTTTTT.

This clone has more than one count but fewer than ten. The rearrangement links TRBV2 to TRBJ2-5; the D gene is possibly TRBD2 (5 bases). Trimming stripped 8 bases from V and 1 base from J, with 11 bases between. The CDR3 has 13 amino acids. The germline CDR1 and CDR2 sequences are SNHLY and FYNNEI. CDR3 sequence (DNA): TGTGCCAGCCTCGGTGGGAGCCAAGAGACCCAGTACTTC. As protein: CASLGGSQETQYF.

This chain uses TRBV29-1 with TRBJ1-2; 7 bases are shared with TRBD1. CDR3 size: 12 residues. The V and J ends lost 7 bases and 10 bases, in that order; junction bases with no gene match: 12. From germline, CDR1 is SQVTM and CDR2 ANQGSEA. In DNA, the CDR3 is TGCAGCGCCGAGACAGGGCCAACTGTCTACACCTTC. Encoded protein: CSAETGPTVYTF.

The gene calls are TRBV2 and TRBJ1-2, with D uncertain. The germline CDR1 and CDR2 sequences are SNHLY and FYNNEI. The CDR3 is made up of 15 amino acids. V lost 6 bases and J lost 4, with 18 bases in between. The DNA for the CDR3 is TGTGCCAGCAGCCCTAGCCGGAGACCATCCTATGGCTACACCTTC. Protein: CASSPSRRPSYGYTF.

This clone is a singleton in its sample. The CDR3: CASSLGTGGNSPLHF. As DNA, the CDR3 is TGTGCCAGCAGTTTAGGGACAGGGGGGAATTCACCCCTCCACTTT. This rearrangement joins TRBV28 to TRBJ1-6; 11 bases fit TRBD1. This CDR3 has 15 amino acids. The germline CDR1 and CDR2 sequences are MDHEN and SYDVKM. V shed 2 bases, J shed 7 bases, and the junction held 1 base outside the gene matches.

The J gene is TRBJ2-5, the V gene TRBV15; D possibly corresponds to TRBD1 (7 bases). V was trimmed by 3 bases and J by 5 bases, leaving 13 bases between them. From germline, CDR1 is LNHNV and CDR2 YYDKDF (reference sequence). The CDR3 runs 14 residues. The CDR3 nucleotides read TGTGCCACCAGCAGGACAGGGAGGAGGGAGACCCAGTACTTC. Translation gives CATSRTGRRETQYF.

The chain couples TRBV30 to TRBJ2-7; TRBD2 aligns across 8 bases. The CDR3 length is 13 residues. The junction had 8 bases not matched to a gene; V was cut back by 3 bases and J by 7 bases. CDR1 is GTSNPN and CDR2 is SVGIG in the germline V gene (reference sequence). The CDR3 DNA reads TGTGCCTGGAGGCGGGAGGTCCCTCGTGAGCAGTACTTC. Translation: CAWRREVPREQYF.

J is TRBJ2-1 and V is TRBV11-3; 7 positions match TRBD2. The CDR3 is 15 residues long. Germline CDR1 is SGHNT and CDR2 is YENEEA. With 1 base clipped from V and 1 base from J, the junction kept 1 base outside the gene matches. In nucleotides, the CDR3 is TGTGCCAGCAGCTTAGGGGGAGGGTCCTACAATGAGCAGTTCTTC. This codes for CASSLGGGSYNEQFF.

The rearrangement joins TRBV5-1 to TRBJ2-7, with 7 bases fitting TRBD1. CDR1 and CDR2 from the germline V gene are SGHRS and YFSETQ. V lost 4 bases, J lost 5 bases, and 9 bases stayed unmatched. This CDR3 comprises 14 residues. CDR3 coding DNA: TGCGCCAGCAGCGTCCGACAGGGCTCGGACGAGCAGTACTTC. Encoded protein: CASSVRQGSDEQYF.

This clone was counted between two and nine times. The chain uses TRBV7-3 and TRBJ2-2; possibly TRBD2 for D (5 bases). From germline, CDR1 is SGHTA and CDR2 FQGTGA. The V end lost 0 bases, the J end lost 0 bases, and 8 bases lay between the germline ends. This CDR3 contains 16 residues. The CDR3 reads CASSLTDFANTGELFF. The CDR3 DNA reads TGTGCCAGCAGCTTAACGGACTTCGCGAACACCGGGGAGCTGTTTTTT.

V usage is TRBV19 and J usage is TRBJ2-5; D not resolved. Germline V gives CDR1 LNHDA, CDR2 SQIVND (reference sequence). V gave up 5 bases and J gave up 2 bases, with 15 bases separating them. The CDR3 is made up of 15 amino acids. The CDR3 sequence is CASSPSFGRQETQYF. The DNA of the CDR3 is TGTGCCAGTAGTCCTTCATTTGGTCGGCAAGAGACCCAGTACTTC.